This T cell receptor beta chain was captured in a study of blood T cell repertoires in COVID-19. Across the study: Italy, Spain and the United States were the sources of the convalescent and acute COVID-19 samples.

Produced via immunoSEQ multiplex PCR; TCRdb's table is partial and in-frame only. Of about 220,000 clones listed, more than 75% are singletons. V lost 8 bases, J lost 9 bases, and 17 bases lay in between. This CDR3 has 13 amino acids. Germline CDR1 reads SNHLY; CDR2 reads FYNNEI. This clone was picked up many times. This clonotype was obtained from a human donor in a cohort sampled during active COVID-19. This chain connects TRBV2 to TRBJ2-1; D may be TRBD2 (7 bases). The sequenced material came from peripheral blood. CDR3 in DNA: TGTGCCAGCGGGGGGGCCTTTACGGCTGAGCAGTTCTTC. Protein: CASGGAFTAEQFF.